The 27 T cell receptor beta chains reported below all come from one sample, sequenced in a study of cytomegalovirus exposure and HLA in healthy donors. The PCR ran on 60 Vbeta and 13 Jbeta primers. Some clones are missing from TCRdb's copy, which holds only in-frame ones; the method was immunoSEQ multiplex PCR. This sample has some 200,000 clones, with approximately 84% found just once. The specimen sequenced was PBMCs. These receptors came from a female donor in good health and CMV-seronegative.

The chain uses TRBV12-5 and TRBJ1-5; 7 nucleotides match TRBD1. V lost 6 bases and J lost 5; bases outside the gene matches: 1. This CDR3 has 12 amino acids. Germline CDR1 LGHNT, CDR2 FRNRAP. The CDR3 loop reads CASGQGHQPQHF. CDR3 DNA sequence: TGTGCTAGTGGACAGGGGCATCAGCCCCAGCATTTT.

The V call is TRBV5-1, the J call TRBJ2-7; 10 bases are a match to TRBD1. Per the germline V gene, CDR1 is SGHRS and CDR2 is YFSETQ. The length of the CDR3 is 16 residues. The trim removed 4 bases at V and 1 base at J, leaving 8 bases unmatched. CDR3 DNA sequence: TGCGCCAGCAGCCTCATCGGACAGGGGGTTTCCTACGAGCAGTACTTC. Its translation is CASSLIGQGVSYEQYF.

V usage is TRBV28 and J usage is TRBJ2-7; 12 nucleotides align to TRBD2. Germline V gene lookup returns CDR1 MDHEN and CDR2 SYDVKM. This CDR3 has 19 amino acids. V shed 2 bases, J shed 1 base, and the junction held 12 bases outside the gene matches. The CDR3 loop reads CASSLKLAGGPVISYEQYF. CDR3 in DNA: TGTGCCAGCAGTTTAAAGCTAGCGGGAGGGCCTGTTATTTCCTACGAGCAGTACTTC.

This chain uses TRBV5-1 with TRBJ2-3; D perhaps matches TRBD1 (5 bases). Per the germline V gene, CDR1 is SGHRS and CDR2 is YFSETQ. V lost 0 bases, J lost 3 bases, and 11 bases lay in between. This CDR3 region has 15 residues. The CDR3, as DNA: TGCGCCAGCAGCTTGGGGGCTCAGGGAACAGATACGCAGTATTTT. It specifies CASSLGAQGTDTQYF.

The V and J genes are TRBV4-2 and TRBJ1-3; D gene unclear. V was pared by 4 bases and J by 4 bases, with 11 bases between. Germline-derived CDR1 and CDR2 are LGHNA and YNFKEQ. CDR3 length: 14 amino acids. For the CDR3, the DNA is TGTGCCAGCAGCCCATTGTGGGCGGGAAACACCATATATTTT. It specifies CASSPLWAGNTIYF.

This chain connects TRBV6-4 to TRBJ2-3; 9 bases are shared with TRBD2. CDR1 and CDR2 (germline): MRHNA, SNTAGT. The CDR3 runs to 15 residues. V gave up 9 bases and J gave up 2 bases; unmatched junction bases: 9. CDR3 protein: CARIEREDYTDTQYF. The DNA for the CDR3 is TGTGCCAGGATTGAGCGGGAGGACTACACAGATACGCAGTATTTT.

This clone was found once. This chain links TRBV10-3 with TRBJ2-7; 10 bases align to TRBD2. Per germline, CDR1 ENHRY and CDR2 SYGVKD. With 7 bases clipped from V and 1 base from J, the junction kept 4 bases outside the gene matches. The CDR3 is 14 residues long. The CDR3 spells CAIKRTSGSYEQYF. CDR3 coding DNA: TGTGCCATCAAGAGGACTAGCGGATCCTACGAGCAGTACTTC.

To note about this clone: Other DNA sequences in the sample encode the same CDR3. CDR3 DNA sequence: TGTGCCTGGAGTGTAAGCGGGGTGAACACTGAAGCTTTCTTT. This gives the protein CAWSVSGVNTEAFF. The gene calls are TRBV30 and TRBJ1-1; no clear D gene. Trimming left V 0 bases short and J 0 bases short, with 8 bases between. The length of the CDR3 is 14 residues. Per the germline V gene, CDR1 is GTSNPN and CDR2 is SVGIG (reference sequence).

The rearrangement joins TRBV7-9 to TRBJ2-1, with no clear D. The germline V and J ends were trimmed by 3 bases and 0 bases, with 6 bases remaining between them. Germline values: CDR1 SEHNR, CDR2 FQNEAQ (reference sequence). The CDR3 length is 14 residues. CDR3 bases: TGTGCCAGCAGCTTCGGTTACTCCTACAATGAGCAGTTCTTC. This encodes CASSFGYSYNEQFF. Supplemented by reference TRBV7-9 and TRBJ2-1, the full variable domain reads DTGVSQNPRHKITKRGQNVTFRCDPISEHNRLYWYRQTLGQGPEFLTYFQNEAQLEKSRLLSDRFSAERPKGSFSTLEIQRTEQGDSAMYLCASSFGYSYNEQFFGPGTRLTVL.

A single count supports this clone. The rearrangement uses TRBV5-1 and TRBJ2-5, with 7 bases aligning to TRBD2. The CDR3 consists of 15 residues. The germline V gene has CDR1 SGHRS and CDR2 YFSETQ. J lost 3 bases, V lost 4 bases, and 9 bases had no gene match. CDR3 residues: CASSPGGGVEETQYF. Here the CDR3 DNA reads TGCGCCAGCAGCCCCGGTGGGGGGGTGGAAGAGACCCAGTACTTC.

Notes on this clone: This sample also contains other DNA sequences that code for the same CDR3. The J gene is TRBJ2-2, the V gene TRBV7-3; 11 bases agree with TRBD2. V was clipped by 1 base and J by 7 bases; unmatched bases: 5. The CDR3 is 16 amino acids. Germline-derived CDR1 and CDR2 are SGHTA and FQGTGA. The CDR3 spells CASSLKLAGDIGELFF. The CDR3 DNA is TGTGCCAGCAGCTTAAAACTAGCGGGAGATATCGGGGAGCTGTTTTTT.

This chain connects TRBV28 to TRBJ2-3; D not resolved. Between the trimmed V and J ends, which lost 4 bases and 5 bases, there was a span of 7 bases. In germline, CDR1 is MDHEN, CDR2 SYDVKM. The CDR3 contains 12 residues. Here the CDR3 reads CASSSRRDTQYF. CDR3 DNA sequence: TGTGCCAGCAGTTCCCGGAGAGATACGCAGTATTTT.

The DNA for the CDR3 is TGTGCCAGCACCGAAACAACAGATACCTACGAGCAGTACTTC. The encoded protein is CASTETTDTYEQYF. This chain joins TRBV6-1 and TRBJ2-5; D not resolved. The J call may be wrong; the DNA end is better matched by TRBJ2-7. Germline V lookup: CDR1 MNHNS, CDR2 SASEGT. CDR3 length: 14 amino acids.

The rearrangement joins TRBV19 to TRBJ2-1, with D possibly matching TRBD2 (6 bases). V was cut by 7 bases and J by 5 bases, with 15 bases left in between. Germline V gene sequence: CDR1 LNHDA, CDR2 SQIVND (reference sequence). This CDR3 is built from 14 residues. The CDR3 here is CASMGDRGNNEQFF. DNA for the CDR3: TGTGCCAGTATGGGAGACCGGGGGAACAATGAGCAGTTCTTC.

The gene calls are TRBV5-6 and TRBJ2-7; TRBD1 aligns across 11 bases. Trimming cost V 3 bases and J 4 bases; bases outside gene matches: 3. This CDR3 comprises 14 residues. Germline values: CDR1 SGHDT, CDR2 YYEEEE. The CDR3 nucleotides are TGTGCCAGCAGCTACGGGACAGGGGGTTACGAGCAGTACTTC. Translating it yields CASSYGTGGYEQYF.

The genes are TRBV5-1 and TRBJ1-5, with D maybe TRBD1 (5 bases). Trimming shortened V by 3 bases and J by 4 bases, and 14 bases separated the two germline ends. Per the germline V gene, CDR1 is SGHRS and CDR2 is YFSETQ. The CDR3 is 15 amino acids. The CDR3 loop is CASSSRGGRNQPQHF. In DNA form, the CDR3 reads TGCGCCAGCAGCTCAAGGGGTGGACGAAATCAGCCCCAGCATTTT.

This clone has just one count. The genes are TRBV5-1 and TRBJ2-1, with 9 bases lining up with TRBD2. Germline assignment: CDR1 SGHRS and CDR2 YFSETQ. With 5 bases clipped from V and 4 bases from J, the junction kept 10 bases outside the gene matches. The CDR3 is 16 amino acids. The CDR3 sequence: CASSQIKRGVYNEQFF. DNA for the CDR3: TGCGCCAGCAGTCAAATCAAGCGGGGGGTTTACAATGAGCAGTTCTTC.

This clone was seen only a few times. The chain recombines TRBV4-3 with TRBJ2-1, with D uncertain. V was clipped by 1 base and J by 8 bases, with 12 bases between them. CDR3 length equals 14 residues. Looked up from germline, CDR1 is LGHNA and CDR2 is YSLEER. The CDR3 region has the DNA TGCGCCAGCAGCCAAGGGGCAATTTCCGATGAGCAGTTCTTC. It codes for CASSQGAISDEQFF.

This clone was observed a few times. The same CDR3 can be traced to other DNA sequences in this sample. The V gene is TRBV11-3, the J gene TRBJ1-6, with D tentatively TRBD1 (5 bases). This CDR3 spans 13 amino acids. V was pared by 5 bases and J by 10 bases, with 12 bases between. Germline V lookup: CDR1 SGHNT, CDR2 YENEEA. CDR3 bases: TGTGCCAGCAGCCCTCGTCGGGGGTCACCCCTCCACTTT. Translating gives CASSPRRGSPLHF.

The chain joins TRBV7-3 to TRBJ2-3; TRBD2 agrees at 8 bases. There are 14 residues in the CDR3. V lost 3 bases and J lost 3; bases outside the gene matches: 2. Germline CDR1 and CDR2: SGHTA and FQGTGA. CDR3 DNA sequence: TGTGCCAGCAGCTTGGGACTAGATACAGATACGCAGTATTTT. It encodes CASSLGLDTDTQYF.

The chain is built from TRBV6-6 and TRBJ1-2, with D possibly being TRBD1 (5 bases). V was clipped by 6 bases and J by 4 bases, with 18 bases between them. The CDR3 is made up of 15 amino acids. CDR1 MNHNY and CDR2 SVGAGI come from the germline V gene (reference sequence). The CDR3 sequence is CASRSGVQSFYGYTF. The CDR3 bases are TGTGCCAGCAGGTCGGGGGTACAATCTTTCTATGGCTACACCTTC.

This clone was seen just once. The gene calls are TRBV5-1 and TRBJ2-4; a possible D gene is TRBD1 (6 bases). V was clipped by 2 bases and J by 0 bases, with 9 bases between them. Germline V lookup: CDR1 SGHRS, CDR2 YFSETQ. The CDR3 is made up of 15 amino acids. The CDR3 nucleotides read TGCGCCAGCAGCTTTGGACAGCCAGCCAAAAACATTCAGTACTTC. It codes for CASSFGQPAKNIQYF.

CDR3 region: CASSENRGINEKLFF. CDR3 sequence (DNA): TGTGCCAGCAGTGAGAACAGGGGAATTAATGAAAAACTGTTTTTT. The chain recombines TRBV25-1 with TRBJ1-4; 7 nucleotides line up with TRBD1. V lost 3 bases, J lost 4 bases, and 5 bases stayed unmatched. The CDR3 totals 15 residues. The V gene's germline CDR1 is MGHDK and CDR2 SYGVNS.

CDR3 bases: TGCGCCAGCAGCCAGGGGAGGAACACCGGGGAGCTGTTTTTT. Translated, it gives CASSQGRNTGELFF. The chain uses TRBV5-1 and TRBJ2-2, with TRBD1 as a possible D gene (6 bases). The CDR3 is 14 residues long. Looked up from germline, CDR1 is SGHRS and CDR2 is YFSETQ. With 4 bases removed from V and 1 base from J, the gap between germline ends came to 8 bases.

The chain joins TRBV6-5 to TRBJ1-5; D unclear. CDR1 MNHEY and CDR2 SVGAGI come from the germline V gene. The length of the CDR3 is 12 residues. V was shortened by 6 bases and J by 3 bases, with 6 bases between the two germline ends. Written as DNA, the CDR3 is TGTGCCAGCAGACAGCCCAATCAGCCCCAGCATTTT. Amino acid sequence: CASRQPNQPQHF.

This chain joins TRBV1 and TRBJ2-5; TRBD1, the D gene given by the table, was not confirmed from the DNA. TRBV1 is designated a pseudogene. This CDR3 comprises 12 residues. This chain's CDR3 is CTSSQAVAPQYF. CDR3 nucleotides: TGCACCAGCAGCCAAGCTGTGGCCCCCCAGTACTTC.

This chain's CDR3 is CASTFSGASGLYEQYF. The CDR3 DNA reads as TGTGCCAGTACCTTCTCGGGGGCTAGCGGACTCTACGAGCAGTACTTC. V gene TRBV7-2 combines with J gene TRBJ2-7, with a possible D match to TRBD2 (7 bases). CDR3 length equals 16 residues. CDR1 and CDR2 from the germline V gene are SGHTA and FQGNSA. V was trimmed by 9 bases and J by 3 bases, leaving 24 bases between them.